This T cell receptor beta chain was profiled in a study of identical twins. Study-wide findings and caveats: Cord blood's abundant beta clonotypes had fewer insertions, unlike memory repertoires.

TCRdb called the 5' RACE reads again in MiXCR, with one record for every CDR3 protein. This table has about 890,000 distinct CDR3 sequences, approximately 13% appearing once. This CDR3 is 16 amino acids long. Germline V gene lookup returns CDR1 LGHDT and CDR2 YNNKEL (reference sequence). Trimming took 1 base from V and 4 from J, leaving 16 bases between them. In its sample, this clonotype was seen a few times. As yet, its antigen is unknown. The sample was also reused in another study, on yellow fever vaccine responses in identical twins.

The sample taken for sequencing was PBMCs. The V gene is TRBV3-1, the J gene TRBJ2-5; D tentatively fits TRBD1 or TRBD2 (5 bases each). This clonotype was sampled from a young woman in good health. The CDR3 protein is CASSQAPGRTGETQYF. In nucleotides, the CDR3 is TGTGCCAGCAGCCAAGCCCCGGGACGGACGGGAGAGACCCAGTACTTC.